This T cell receptor (beta chain) was sequenced during a study of T cell responses to AZD1222 COVID-19 vaccine. Trimming took 3 bases from V and 0 from J, leaving 9 bases between them. Germline lookup yields CDR1 LNHDA and CDR2 SQIVND (reference sequence). The CDR3 is 15 residues long. Assay used: immunoSEQ multiplex PCR; TCRdb lists only in-frame clones, some missing. The repertoire holds fewer than 200,000 clones, with approximately 90% as singletons. Here the sequenced sample was peripheral blood, taken 28 days after the second AZD1222 dose. The chain recombines TRBV19 with TRBJ1-5; D not resolved. The sequence came from an adult who received the AZD1222 COVID-19 vaccine. The CDR3 coding sequence is TGTGCCAGTAGTATCATGCACATTAGCAATCAGCCCCAGCATTTT. This codes for CASSIMHISNQPQHF. Variable domain in full (rest from reference TRBV19 and TRBJ1-5): DGGITQSPKYLFRKEGQNVTLSCEQNLNHDAMYWYRQDPGQGLRLIYYSQIVNDFQKGDIAEGYSVSREKKESFPLTVTSAQKNPTAFYLCASSIMHISNQPQHFGDGTRLSIL.